This TCR beta chain was documented in a study of cytomegalovirus exposure and HLA in healthy donors. The CDR3 totals 17 residues. The germline V gene has CDR1 SGHRS and CDR2 YFSETQ. V was clipped by 3 bases and J by 4 bases; unmatched bases: 7. Both 60 Vbeta primers and 13 Jbeta primers went into the PCR. The protocol was immunoSEQ multiplex PCR, while the TCRdb copy is restricted to in-frame clones and leaves out a portion. The table includes about 160,000 clones, 65% to 80% detected once. This clone was detected a few times. This clonotype originated in a female donor in good health and CMV-seronegative. The chain joins TRBV5-1 to TRBJ2-3; 14 positions agree with TRBD2. Sequencing used PBMCs. CDR3 loop: CASSWGTSGSIADTQYF. The CDR3 bases are TGCGCCAGCAGCTGGGGGACTAGCGGGAGTATCGCAGATACGCAGTATTTT.